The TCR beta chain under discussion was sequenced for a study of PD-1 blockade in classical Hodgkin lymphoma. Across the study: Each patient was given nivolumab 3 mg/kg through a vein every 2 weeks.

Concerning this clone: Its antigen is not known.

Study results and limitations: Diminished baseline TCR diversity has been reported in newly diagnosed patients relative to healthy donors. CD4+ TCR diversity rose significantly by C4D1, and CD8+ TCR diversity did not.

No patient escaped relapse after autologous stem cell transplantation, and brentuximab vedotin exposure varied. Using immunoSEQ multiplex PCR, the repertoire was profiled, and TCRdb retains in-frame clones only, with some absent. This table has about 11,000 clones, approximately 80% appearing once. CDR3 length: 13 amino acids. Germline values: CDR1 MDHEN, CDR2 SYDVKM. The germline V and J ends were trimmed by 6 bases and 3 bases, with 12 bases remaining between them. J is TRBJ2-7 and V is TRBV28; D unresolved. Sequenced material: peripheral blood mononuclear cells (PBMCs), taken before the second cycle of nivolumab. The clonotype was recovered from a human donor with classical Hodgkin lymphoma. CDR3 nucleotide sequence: TGTGCCAGCAGACTTGGACCAGTCTACGAGCAGTACTTC. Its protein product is CASRLGPVYEQYF. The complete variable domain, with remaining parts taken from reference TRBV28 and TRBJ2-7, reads DVKVTQSSRYLVKRTGEKVFLECVQDMDHENMFWYRQDPGLGLRLIYFSYDVKMKEKGDIPEGYSVSREKKERFSLILESASTNQTSMYLCASRLGPVYEQYFGPGTRLTVT.